Listed here are 29 T cell receptor beta chains from one sample, sequenced in a study of T cell changes during pregnancy in multiple sclerosis. Libraries were prepared by immunoSEQ multiplex PCR; TCRdb keeps only in-frame clonotypes and omits some of them. The table lists about 40,000 clones, 80% to 90% of them singletons, with roughly 0.48% in the top ten. The sample in question was CD4+ T cells from peripheral blood mononuclear cells, obtained in the first trimester of pregnancy. The receptor source for this set is a female donor with multiple sclerosis, enrolled in a pregnancy study.

The chain links TRBV6-4 to TRBJ1-2; tentative D call: TRBD1 (5 bases). V was pared by 6 bases and J by 4 bases, with 12 bases between. In germline, CDR1 is MRHNA, CDR2 SNTAGT. The CDR3 covers 13 residues. The CDR3 here is CASSPTGFYGYTF. The CDR3 DNA is TGTGCCAGCAGCCCCACAGGATTCTATGGCTACACCTTC.

J is TRBJ1-1 and V is TRBV7-9; 7 bases align to TRBD1. The CDR3 loop spans 13 amino acids. J lost 8 bases, V lost 10 bases, and 13 bases had no gene match. Germline values: CDR1 SEHNR, CDR2 FQNEAQ (reference sequence). The CDR3 reads CANSRQGSMEAFF. The CDR3 DNA reads as TGTGCCAACTCAAGACAGGGTTCAATGGAAGCTTTCTTT.

This chain connects TRBV11-2 to TRBJ1-6, with 8 bases fitting TRBD1. Germline assignment: CDR1 SGHAT and CDR2 FQNNGV. This CDR3 region has 15 residues. Trimming took 6 bases from V and 7 from J; bases not matched to a gene: 8. CDR3 sequence: CASRKPGQANSPLHF. DNA of the CDR3: TGTGCCAGCAGAAAACCGGGACAGGCCAATTCACCCCTCCACTTT.

This clone was found once. V gene TRBV2 combines with J gene TRBJ2-7; 8 nucleotides line up with TRBD2. Germline V gene sequence: CDR1 SNHLY, CDR2 FYNNEI. Trimming took 4 bases from V and 6 from J; bases not matched to a gene: 11. The CDR3 covers 15 residues. CDR3 amino acids: CASSVGGSGAGEQYF. The CDR3, as DNA: TGTGCCAGCAGTGTCGGGGGTAGCGGGGCCGGCGAGCAGTACTTC.

The chain recombines TRBV30 with TRBJ1-1, with a possible D match to TRBD1 (5 bases). Trimming left V 2 bases short and J 2 bases short, with 9 bases between. Germline lookup yields CDR1 GTSNPN and CDR2 SVGIG (reference sequence). The CDR3 runs 13 residues. This chain's CDR3 is CAWSSTDNTEAFF. DNA of the CDR3: TGTGCCTGGAGTTCGACAGATAACACTGAAGCTTTCTTT. The variable domain in full, completed from reference TRBV30 and TRBJ1-1, reads SQTIHQWPATLVQPVGSPLSLECTVEGTSNPNLYWYRQAAGRGLQLLFYSVGIGQISSEVPQNLSASRPQDRQFILSSKKLLLSDSGFYLCAWSSTDNTEAFFGQGTRLTVV.

The chain joins TRBV6-5 to TRBJ2-1; 7 nucleotides line up with TRBD2. Germline CDR1 reads MNHEY; CDR2 reads SVGAGI. J was trimmed by 8 bases and V by 8 bases; bases with no gene match: 9. This CDR3 has 13 amino acids. CDR3 DNA sequence: TGTGCCAGCCAGACTAGCCTCGGGGATGAGCAGTTCTTC. Residues: CASQTSLGDEQFF.

The chain recombines TRBV7-7 with TRBJ2-5, with D possibly matching TRBD2 (7 bases). The CDR3 consists of 17 residues. Germline assignment: CDR1 SSHAT and CDR2 FNYEAQ (reference sequence). With 2 bases removed from V and 0 bases from J, the gap between germline ends came to 16 bases. The DNA for the CDR3 is TGTGCCAGCAGCTTAAGGACGACGGGGGGCTACCAAGAGACCCAGTACTTC. Its protein product is CASSLRTTGGYQETQYF.

In its sample, this clone is medium-sized (0.01 to 0.1%). Other DNA sequences in the same sample also yield this CDR3. The chain has TRBV12-5 and TRBJ1-2; 7 nucleotides agree with TRBD1. CDR3 length: 11 amino acids. The V and J ends lost 6 bases and 7 bases, in that order; junction bases with no gene match: 2. CDR1 and CDR2 from the germline V gene are LGHNT and FRNRAP. The CDR3 bases are TGTGCTAGTGGACAGGGGTCTGGCTACACCTTC. This encodes CASGQGSGYTF.

The chain joins TRBV19 to TRBJ1-1; D gene uncertain. The CDR3 length is 13 residues. Trimming took 6 bases from V and 3 from J, leaving 11 bases between them. CDR1 and CDR2 (germline): LNHDA, SQIVND (reference sequence). In DNA form, the CDR3 reads TGTGCCAGTAGCTTTCGGACTCACACTGAAGCTTTCTTT. Protein: CASSFRTHTEAFF. The full variable domain, rest sourced from reference TRBV19 and TRBJ1-1, is DGGITQSPKYLFRKEGQNVTLSCEQNLNHDAMYWYRQDPGQGLRLIYYSQIVNDFQKGDIAEGYSVSREKKESFPLTVTSAQKNPTAFYLCASSFRTHTEAFFGQGTRLTVV.

CDR3 residues: CASSLSGYEQYF. As DNA, the CDR3 is TGTGCCAGCAGTTTAAGCGGCTACGAGCAGTACTTC. The chain employs TRBV27 and TRBJ2-7, with a possible D match to TRBD2 (5 bases). The CDR3 contains 12 residues. The germline V and J ends were trimmed by 2 bases and 3 bases, with 5 bases remaining between them. The germline V gene encodes CDR1 MNHEY and CDR2 SMNVEV (reference sequence).

The chain uses TRBV7-3 and TRBJ2-1; tentative D call: TRBD2 (6 bases). The CDR3 has 15 amino acids. The ends were cut back, 2 bases at V and 3 bases at J, with 11 bases in the middle. Germline lookup yields CDR1 SGHTA and CDR2 FQGTGA. This CDR3 is CASSLWAGLYNEQFF. The DNA of the CDR3 is TGTGCCAGCAGCTTATGGGCGGGGCTCTACAATGAGCAGTTCTTC.

The chain carries TRBV18 and TRBJ1-1; D is possibly TRBD1 (6 bases). CDR1 and CDR2 from the germline V gene are KGHSH and LQKENI. The CDR3 spans 13 residues. V lost 1 base and J 6 bases, leaving 9 bases between the germline ends. CDR3 in amino acids: CASSPQTGPEAFF. The CDR3 DNA reads as TGTGCCAGCTCACCACAGACAGGACCTGAAGCTTTCTTT.

The chain couples TRBV2 to TRBJ1-1; 9 bases agree with TRBD1. Losses at the gene ends were 8 bases for V and 4 bases for J; bases not matched to a gene: 11. The V gene's germline CDR1 is SNHLY and CDR2 FYNNEI. CDR3 length: 15 amino acids. This CDR3 reads CASGTGNGGGTEAFF. Here the CDR3 DNA reads TGTGCCAGCGGGACAGGGAATGGTGGGGGCACTGAAGCTTTCTTT.

The rearrangement joins TRBV13 to TRBJ1-1, with a tentative D call TRBD1 (6 bases). The CDR3 totals 17 residues. V lost 0 bases, J lost 4 bases, and 18 bases lay in between. Germline V gene lookup returns CDR1 PRHDT and CDR2 FYEKMQ (reference sequence). The CDR3 DNA reads as TGTGCCAGCAGCTTAGGGCAGGGGTTAGGGGGAGTCACTGAAGCTTTCTTT. Translating it yields CASSLGQGLGGVTEAFF.

This rearrangement joins TRBV30 to TRBJ1-3; D is ambiguous. Deletions cut 4 bases from V and 7 bases from J, with 8 bases between. Germline assignment: CDR1 GTSNPN and CDR2 SVGIG (reference sequence). This CDR3 has 11 residues. CDR3 sequence: CAWNDFNTIYF. The CDR3 nucleotides are TGTGCCTGGAATGACTTCAACACCATATATTTT.

In its sample, this clone was seen once. The chain uses TRBV19 and TRBJ2-7; the D gene is possibly TRBD2 (6 bases). V was pared by 4 bases and J by 4 bases, with 14 bases between. Germline lookup yields CDR1 LNHDA and CDR2 SQIVND (reference sequence). The CDR3 runs to 14 residues. The CDR3 protein is CASSNRGNLYEQYF. The CDR3 bases are TGTGCCAGTAGTAATCGCGGGAACCTATACGAGCAGTACTTC. Full variable domain (missing parts from reference TRBV19 and TRBJ2-7): DGGITQSPKYLFRKEGQNVTLSCEQNLNHDAMYWYRQDPGQGLRLIYYSQIVNDFQKGDIAEGYSVSREKKESFPLTVTSAQKNPTAFYLCASSNRGNLYEQYFGPGTRLTVT.

J is TRBJ2-7 and V is TRBV4-2, with 8 bases aligning to TRBD2. CDR3 length equals 19 residues. Trimming cost V 2 bases and J 6 bases; bases outside gene matches: 21. The germline V gene has CDR1 LGHNA and CDR2 YNFKEQ. CDR3 sequence (DNA): TGTGCCAGCAGCCAACCAACCATTAGATCCGGGACTAGGATGGGCGAGCAGTACTTC. Amino acid sequence: CASSQPTIRSGTRMGEQYF.

This rearrangement joins TRBV19 to TRBJ2-4; D is possibly TRBD2 (5 bases). V was pared by 10 bases and J by 3 bases, with 22 bases between. CDR1 and CDR2 (germline): LNHDA, SQIVND (reference sequence). This CDR3 region has 16 residues. CDR3 in amino acids: CATSAWIGDDKNIQYF. The DNA of the CDR3 is TGTGCCACCTCCGCCTGGATCGGGGATGACAAAAACATTCAGTACTTC.

This clone was observed a single time. The gene calls are TRBV12-5 and TRBJ1-2; 7 bases agree with TRBD1. V was clipped by 4 bases and J by 7 bases; unmatched bases: 6. CDR3 size: 13 residues. Germline CDR1 LGHNT, CDR2 FRNRAP. As DNA, the CDR3 is TGTGCTAGTGGTTCGCGACAGGGCGGTGGCTACACCTTC. Translating gives CASGSRQGGGYTF. Drawing the rest from reference TRBV12-5 and TRBJ1-2, the complete variable domain is DARVTQTPRHKVTEMGQEVTMRCQPILGHNTVFWYRQTMMQGLELLAYFRNRAPLDDSGMPKDRFSAEMPDATLATLKIQPSEPRDSAVYFCASGSRQGGGYTFGSGTRLTVV.

The chain recombines TRBV5-6 with TRBJ2-6; no definite D call. The V and J ends lost 0 bases and 1 base respectively, with 5 bases between them. The CDR3 loop spans 15 amino acids. The germline gives CDR1 SGHDT, CDR2 YYEEEE. CDR3 sequence (DNA): TGTGCCAGCAGCTTGGGGCGGTCTGGGGCCAACGTCCTGACTTTC. This translates into CASSLGRSGANVLTF.

The chain employs TRBV6-5 and TRBJ2-3; 9 bases align to TRBD2. Germline values: CDR1 MNHEY, CDR2 SVGAGI. The CDR3 extends over 14 amino acids. The V segment lost 5 bases and the J segment 3 bases; nucleotides outside the gene matches: 3. CDR3 nucleotides: TGTGCCAGCAGTACCCTAGCGGGGACAGATACGCAGTATTTT. It codes for CASSTLAGTDTQYF.

V and J are TRBV6-5 and TRBJ1-2, with 7 bases identical to TRBD1. CDR3 length: 14 residues. CDR1 MNHEY and CDR2 SVGAGI come from the germline V gene. V lost 6 bases, J lost 6 bases, and 10 bases stayed unmatched. The CDR3 nucleotides read TGTGCCAGCAGCGAGGGGGCTGGGGGCAATGGCTACACCTTC. Amino acid sequence: CASSEGAGGNGYTF.

This clone appeared once. This chain connects TRBV18 to TRBJ2-1, with 7 bases matching TRBD2. J lost 7 bases, V lost 2 bases, and 8 bases had no gene match. Per the germline V gene, CDR1 is KGHSH and CDR2 is LQKENI. The CDR3 covers 15 residues. The CDR3 coding sequence is TGTGCCAGCTCACCAGGCGGGAGTCTTTTGAATGAGCAGTTCTTC. Amino acids: CASSPGGSLLNEQFF.

The J gene is TRBJ2-7, the V gene TRBV19; TRBD1 matches 7 bases. Germline CDR1 is LNHDA and CDR2 is SQIVND (reference sequence). V dropped 3 bases and J dropped 1; count of bases not matched to a gene: 6. The CDR3 consists of 15 residues. CDR3 in amino acids: CASSIQQTGSYEQYF. DNA of the CDR3: TGTGCCAGTAGTATCCAGCAGACAGGGTCCTACGAGCAGTACTTC.

The rearrangement uses TRBV5-1 and TRBJ1-2, with D unclear. The CDR3 consists of 13 residues. V was cut by 2 bases and J by 2 bases, with 7 bases left in between. Germline V gives CDR1 SGHRS, CDR2 YFSETQ. This chain's CDR3 is CASSLRRNYGYTF. The CDR3 nucleotides are TGCGCCAGCAGCTTAAGGCGGAACTATGGCTACACCTTC.

The chain joins TRBV5-1 to TRBJ2-5; a weak D match, TRBD2 (6 bases). The V gene's germline CDR1 is SGHRS and CDR2 YFSETQ. CDR3 length: 16 residues. V was cut by 3 bases and J by 3 bases, with 18 bases left in between. The DNA for the CDR3 is TGCGCCAGCAGCTGGGCGGGCGGGGTGTGGGAAGAGACCCAGTACTTC. Translated: CASSWAGGVWEETQYF. Based on the CDR3 plus reference TRBV5-1 and TRBJ2-5, the full variable domain is KAGVTQTPRYLIKTRGQQVTLSCSPISGHRSVSWYQQTPGQGLQFLFEYFSETQRNKGNFPGRFSGRQFSNSRSEMNVSTLELGDSALYLCASSWAGGVWEETQYFGPGTRLLVL.

A word on this clone: The sample carries other DNA sequences with the same CDR3. This rearrangement joins TRBV6-5 to TRBJ2-7; TRBD1 matches at 7 bases. CDR1 MNHEY and CDR2 SVGAGI come from the germline V gene. Trimming removed 0 bases from V and 2 bases from J; junction bases left unmatched: 1. The CDR3 covers 14 residues. The CDR3 DNA follows: TGTGCCAGCAGTTACTCACAGGGGACCTACGAGCAGTACTTC. It encodes CASSYSQGTYEQYF.

The V and J genes are TRBV5-5 and TRBJ1-1; TRBD1 might be the D (6 bases). CDR3 length: 13 amino acids. Deletions cut 8 bases from V and 2 bases from J, with 13 bases between. CDR1 and CDR2 from the germline V gene are SGHKS and YYEKEE (reference sequence). This chain's CDR3 is CASNRVGNTEAFF. Here the CDR3 DNA reads TGTGCCAGTAACAGGGTTGGAAACACTGAAGCTTTCTTT.

Only one count was recorded for this clone. The V call is TRBV11-3, the J call TRBJ2-7, with 7 bases matching TRBD1. The V gene end was trimmed by 2 bases and the J gene end by 3 bases; junction bases not matched to a gene: 1. This CDR3 region has 13 residues. Germline-derived CDR1 and CDR2 are SGHNT and YENEEA. CDR3 sequence (DNA): TGTGCCAGCAGCTTAAGGACAGGCTACGAGCAGTACTTC. Protein product: CASSLRTGYEQYF.